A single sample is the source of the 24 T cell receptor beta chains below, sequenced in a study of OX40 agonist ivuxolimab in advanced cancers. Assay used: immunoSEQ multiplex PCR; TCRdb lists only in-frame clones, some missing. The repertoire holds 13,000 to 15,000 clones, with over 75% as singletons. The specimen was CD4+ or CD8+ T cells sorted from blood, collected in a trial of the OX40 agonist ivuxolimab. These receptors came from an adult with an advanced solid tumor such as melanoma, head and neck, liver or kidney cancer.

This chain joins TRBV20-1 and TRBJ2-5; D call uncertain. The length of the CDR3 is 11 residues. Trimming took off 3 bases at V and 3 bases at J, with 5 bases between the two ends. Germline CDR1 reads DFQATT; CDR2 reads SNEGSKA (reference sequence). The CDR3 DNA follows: TGCAGTGCTAGTGTAGAAGAGACCCAGTACTTC. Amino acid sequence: CSASVEETQYF.

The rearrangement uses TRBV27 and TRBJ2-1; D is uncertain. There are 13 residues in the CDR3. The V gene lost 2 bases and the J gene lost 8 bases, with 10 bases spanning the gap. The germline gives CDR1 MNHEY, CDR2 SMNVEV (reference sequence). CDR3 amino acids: CASSLSSWHEQFF. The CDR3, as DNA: TGTGCCAGCAGTTTAAGTTCGTGGCATGAGCAGTTCTTC.

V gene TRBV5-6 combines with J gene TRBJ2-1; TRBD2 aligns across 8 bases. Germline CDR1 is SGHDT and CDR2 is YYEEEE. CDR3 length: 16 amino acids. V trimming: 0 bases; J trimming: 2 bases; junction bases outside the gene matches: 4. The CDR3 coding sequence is TGTGCCAGCAGCTTGGCCAGAGCGGGGGCCTACAATGAGCAGTTCTTC. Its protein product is CASSLARAGAYNEQFF.

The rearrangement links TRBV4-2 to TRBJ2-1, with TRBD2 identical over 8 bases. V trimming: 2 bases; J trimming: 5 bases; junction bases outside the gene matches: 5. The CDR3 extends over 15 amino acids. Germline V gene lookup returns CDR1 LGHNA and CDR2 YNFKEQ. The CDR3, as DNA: TGTGCCAGCAGCCAAATCTTTAGCGGGGACAATGAGCAGTTCTTC. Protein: CASSQIFSGDNEQFF.

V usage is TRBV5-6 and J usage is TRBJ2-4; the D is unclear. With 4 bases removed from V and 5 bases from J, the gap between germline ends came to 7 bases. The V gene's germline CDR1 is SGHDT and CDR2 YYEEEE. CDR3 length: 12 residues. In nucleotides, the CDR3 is TGTGCCAGCAGCACGTGGGAAAACATTCAGTACTTC. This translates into CASSTWENIQYF.

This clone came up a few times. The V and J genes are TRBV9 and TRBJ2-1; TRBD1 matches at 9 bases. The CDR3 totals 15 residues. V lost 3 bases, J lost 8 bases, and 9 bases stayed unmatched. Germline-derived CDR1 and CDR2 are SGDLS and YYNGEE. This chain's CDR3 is CASSAPGQGYDEQFF. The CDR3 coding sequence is TGTGCCAGCAGCGCTCCGGGACAGGGATACGATGAGCAGTTCTTC.

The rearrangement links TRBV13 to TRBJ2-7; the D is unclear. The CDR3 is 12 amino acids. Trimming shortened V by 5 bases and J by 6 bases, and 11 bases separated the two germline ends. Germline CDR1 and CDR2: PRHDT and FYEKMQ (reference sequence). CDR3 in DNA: TGTGCCAGCAGCCAGCAACCGTCCGAGCAGTACTTC. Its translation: CASSQQPSEQYF.

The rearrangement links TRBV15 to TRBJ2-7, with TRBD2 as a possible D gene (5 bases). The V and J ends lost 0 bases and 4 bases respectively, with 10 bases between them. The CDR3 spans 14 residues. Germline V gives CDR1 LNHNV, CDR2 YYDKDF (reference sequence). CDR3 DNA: TGTGCCACCAGCAGAGATCTAGGCGGGTACGAGCAGTACTTC. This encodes CATSRDLGGYEQYF. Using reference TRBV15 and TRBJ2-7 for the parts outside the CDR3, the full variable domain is DAMVIQNPRYQVTQFGKPVTLSCSQTLNHNVMYWYQQKSSQAPKLLFHYYDKDFNNEADTPDNFQSRRPNTSFCFLDIRSPGLGDTAMYLCATSRDLGGYEQYFGPGTRLTVT.

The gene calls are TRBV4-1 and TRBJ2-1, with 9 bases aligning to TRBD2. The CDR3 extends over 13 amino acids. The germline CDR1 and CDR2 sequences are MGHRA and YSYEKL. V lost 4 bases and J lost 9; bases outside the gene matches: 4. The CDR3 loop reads CASSRSGSPEQFF. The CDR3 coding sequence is TGCGCCAGCAGCCGTAGCGGGAGTCCTGAGCAGTTCTTC.

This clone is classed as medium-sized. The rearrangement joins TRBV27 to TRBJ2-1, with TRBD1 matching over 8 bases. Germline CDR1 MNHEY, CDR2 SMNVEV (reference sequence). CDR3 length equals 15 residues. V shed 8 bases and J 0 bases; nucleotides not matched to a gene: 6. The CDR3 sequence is CASRDRSSSYNEQFF. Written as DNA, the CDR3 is TGTGCCAGCCGGGACAGGTCGAGCTCCTACAATGAGCAGTTCTTC.

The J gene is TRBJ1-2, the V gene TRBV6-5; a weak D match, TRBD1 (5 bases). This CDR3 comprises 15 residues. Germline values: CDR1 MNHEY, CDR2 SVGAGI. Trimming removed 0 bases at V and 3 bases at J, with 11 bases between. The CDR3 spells CASSYSDDSHYGYTF. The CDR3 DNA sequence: TGTGCCAGCAGTTACTCTGATGACAGCCACTATGGCTACACCTTC.

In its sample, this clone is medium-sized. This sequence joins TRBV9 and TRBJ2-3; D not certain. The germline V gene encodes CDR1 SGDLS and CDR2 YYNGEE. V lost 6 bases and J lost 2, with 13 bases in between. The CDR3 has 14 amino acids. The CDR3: CASTMYPNTDTQYF. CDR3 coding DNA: TGTGCCAGCACGATGTACCCCAACACAGATACGCAGTATTTT.

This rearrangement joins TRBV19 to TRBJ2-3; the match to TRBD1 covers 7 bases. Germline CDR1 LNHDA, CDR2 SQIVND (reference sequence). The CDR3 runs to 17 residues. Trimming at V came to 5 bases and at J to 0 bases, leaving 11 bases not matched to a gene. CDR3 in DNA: TGTGCCAGTAGTGCTGACAGGGACGGTTACAGCACAGATACGCAGTATTTT. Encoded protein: CASSADRDGYSTDTQYF.

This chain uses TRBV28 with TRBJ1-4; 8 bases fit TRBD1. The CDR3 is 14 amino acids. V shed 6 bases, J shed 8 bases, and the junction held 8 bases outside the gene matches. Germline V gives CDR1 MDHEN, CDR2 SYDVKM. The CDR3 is CASSRGQGSEKLFF. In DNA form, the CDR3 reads TGTGCCAGCAGCCGTGGACAGGGTTCCGAAAAACTGTTTTTT. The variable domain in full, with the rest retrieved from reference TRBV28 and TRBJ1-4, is DVKVTQSSRYLVKRTGEKVFLECVQDMDHENMFWYRQDPGLGLRLIYFSYDVKMKEKGDIPEGYSVSREKKERFSLILESASTNQTSMYLCASSRGQGSEKLFFGSGTQLSVL.

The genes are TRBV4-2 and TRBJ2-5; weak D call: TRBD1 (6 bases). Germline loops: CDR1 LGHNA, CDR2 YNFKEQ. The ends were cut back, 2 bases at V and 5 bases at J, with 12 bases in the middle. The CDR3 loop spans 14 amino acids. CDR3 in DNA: TGTGCCAGCAGCCAAAACAGGGTGGGGGAGACCCAGTACTTC. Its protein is CASSQNRVGETQYF.

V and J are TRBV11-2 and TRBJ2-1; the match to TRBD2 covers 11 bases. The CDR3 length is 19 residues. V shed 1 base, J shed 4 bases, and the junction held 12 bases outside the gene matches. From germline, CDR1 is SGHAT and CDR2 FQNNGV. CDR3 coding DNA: TGTGCCAGCAGCTTAGCGGGTAGCGGGAGGGCTGACTTTTACAATGAGCAGTTCTTC. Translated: CASSLAGSGRADFYNEQFF.

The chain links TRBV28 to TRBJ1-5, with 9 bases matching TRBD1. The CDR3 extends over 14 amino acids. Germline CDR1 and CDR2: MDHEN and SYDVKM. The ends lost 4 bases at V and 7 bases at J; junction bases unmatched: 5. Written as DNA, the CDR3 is TGTGCCAGCAGTTCCAGGACAGGGGTCCAGCCCCAGCATTTT. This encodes CASSSRTGVQPQHF.

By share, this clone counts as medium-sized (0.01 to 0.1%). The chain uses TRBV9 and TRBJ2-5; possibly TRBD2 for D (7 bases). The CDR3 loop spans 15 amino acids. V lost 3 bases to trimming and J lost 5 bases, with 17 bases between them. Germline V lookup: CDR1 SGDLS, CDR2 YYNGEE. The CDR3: CASSAGGIVSETQYF. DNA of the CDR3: TGTGCCAGCAGCGCGGGGGGCATCGTGTCCGAGACCCAGTACTTC.

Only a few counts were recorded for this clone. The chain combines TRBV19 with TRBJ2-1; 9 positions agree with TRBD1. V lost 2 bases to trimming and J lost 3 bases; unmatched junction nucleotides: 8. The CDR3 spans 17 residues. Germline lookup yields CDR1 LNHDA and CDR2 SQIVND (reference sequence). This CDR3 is CASSINFGQGYYNEQFF. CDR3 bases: TGTGCCAGTAGTATAAATTTCGGACAGGGGTACTACAATGAGCAGTTCTTC.

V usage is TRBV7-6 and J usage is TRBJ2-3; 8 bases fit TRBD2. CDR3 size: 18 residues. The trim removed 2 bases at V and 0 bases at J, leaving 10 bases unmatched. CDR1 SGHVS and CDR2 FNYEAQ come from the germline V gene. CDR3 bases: TGTGCCAGCAGCTTATTGGGGATGGCTAGCGGGAGCACAGATACGCAGTATTTT. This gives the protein CASSLLGMASGSTDTQYF.

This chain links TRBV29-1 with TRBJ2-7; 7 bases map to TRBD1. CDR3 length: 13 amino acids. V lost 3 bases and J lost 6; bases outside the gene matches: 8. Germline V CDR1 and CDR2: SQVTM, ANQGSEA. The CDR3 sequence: CSVESTHRGEQYF. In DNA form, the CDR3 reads TGCAGCGTTGAGAGCACCCACAGGGGCGAGCAGTACTTC.

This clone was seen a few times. The CDR3 nucleotides are TGTGCCAGCAGTCCAGGGCCGAACACTGAAGCTTTCTTT. This codes for CASSPGPNTEAFF. The rearrangement joins TRBV2 to TRBJ1-1, with D possibly TRBD1 on 5 matching bases. V was shortened by 5 bases and J by 1 base, with 8 bases between the two germline ends. CDR3 length equals 13 residues. Germline assignment: CDR1 SNHLY and CDR2 FYNNEI.

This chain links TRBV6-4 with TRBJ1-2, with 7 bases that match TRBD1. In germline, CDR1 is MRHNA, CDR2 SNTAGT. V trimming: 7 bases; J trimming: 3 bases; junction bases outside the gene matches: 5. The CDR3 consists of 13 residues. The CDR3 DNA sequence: TGTGCCAGCATTGGGACAGACGACTATGGCTACACCTTC. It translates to CASIGTDDYGYTF.

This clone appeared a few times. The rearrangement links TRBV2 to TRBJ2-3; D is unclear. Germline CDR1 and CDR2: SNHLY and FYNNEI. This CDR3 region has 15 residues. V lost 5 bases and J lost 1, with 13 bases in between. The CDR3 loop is CASSLDGWGTDTQYF. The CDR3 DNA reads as TGTGCCAGCAGTTTAGACGGGTGGGGCACAGATACGCAGTATTTT. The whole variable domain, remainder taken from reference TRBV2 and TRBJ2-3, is EPEVTQTPSHQVTQMGQEVILRCVPISNHLYFYWYRQILGQKVEFLVSFYNNEISEKSEIFDDQFSVERPDGSNFTLKIRSTKLEDSAMYFCASSLDGWGTDTQYFGPGTRLTVL.